These T cell receptor beta chains were read from a single sample in a study of CD8+CD57+ T cells in acquired aplastic anemia. In TCRdb, the reads were re-called with MiXCR into one record per CDR3 protein. Among approximately 150,000 distinct CDR3 sequences listed, 71% were seen once. Input material: sorted CD4+, CD8+, or CD8+CD57+ T cells (not recorded which) from PBMCs. The receptors originated from a human donor with aplastic anemia. CDR3s include the opening cysteine and the closing phenylalanine or tryptophan. A D gene is named only where the DNA matches it firmly. Rows may omit the clone size; those that give it use once, few, many or a size class.

d_gene: TRBD1; j_gene: TRBJ1-5; v_gene: TRBV7-9; abundance: -; CDR3nt: TGTGCCAGCAGCTTAGGGTCGACAGGGGGCACTCAGCCCCAGCATTTT; CDR3aa: CASSLGSTGGTQPQHF
d_gene: -; j_gene: TRBJ2-3; v_gene: TRBV7-9; abundance: -; CDR3nt: TGTGCCAGCAGCGTACGCTCGGGGACAGATACGCAGTATTTT; CDR3aa: CASSVRSGTDTQYF
d_gene: -; j_gene: TRBJ2-2; v_gene: TRBV2; abundance: -; CDR3nt: TGTGCCAGCAGGGTGGGGGACCGCACCGGGGAGCTGTTTTTT; CDR3aa: CASRVGDRTGELFF
d_gene: -; j_gene: TRBJ2-7; v_gene: TRBV27; abundance: once; CDR3nt: TGTGCCAGCAGTTTATCGGTAATGAACGAGCAGTACTTC; CDR3aa: CASSLSVMNEQYF
d_gene: -; j_gene: TRBJ1-1; v_gene: TRBV7-9; abundance: -; CDR3nt: TGTGCCAGCAGCTACAGACAGAGTGAAGCTTTCTTT; CDR3aa: CASSYRQSEAFF
d_gene: TRBD2; j_gene: TRBJ2-3; v_gene: TRBV20-1; abundance: -; CDR3nt: TGCAGTGCCAGCAGCCCCGGGACTAGCGGGGCAGATACGCAGTATTTT; CDR3aa: CSASSPGTSGADTQYF
d_gene: TRBD2; j_gene: TRBJ2-7; v_gene: TRBV20-1; abundance: -; CDR3nt: TGCAGTGCTAGAGATTGGCTAGCGGGGGAGACCTACGAGCAGTACTTC; CDR3aa: CSARDWLAGETYEQYF
d_gene: -; j_gene: TRBJ2-2; v_gene: TRBV7-9; abundance: -; CDR3nt: TGTGCCAGCAGCCCCACAGGTACCGGGGAGCTGTTTTTT; CDR3aa: CASSPTGTGELFF
d_gene: -; j_gene: TRBJ2-2; v_gene: TRBV24-1; abundance: -; CDR3nt: TGTGCCACCAGTGGCGCCGGAGAATTCCACACCGGTGAGCTGTTTTTT; CDR3aa: CATSGAGEFHTGELFF
d_gene: -; j_gene: TRBJ2-2; v_gene: TRBV24-1; abundance: -; CDR3nt: TGTGCCACCAGTGATGCAGACAGGCCCACCGGGGAGCTGTTTTTT; CDR3aa: CATSDADRPTGELFF
d_gene: -; j_gene: TRBJ2-7; v_gene: TRBV7-2; abundance: -; CDR3nt: TGTGCCAGCAGCCCGACGGGACACTCCTACGAGCAGTACTTC; CDR3aa: CASSPTGHSYEQYF
d_gene: -; j_gene: TRBJ2-1; v_gene: TRBV29-1; abundance: -; CDR3nt: TGCAGCGTTGAGGGGGACGATGAGCAGTTCTTC; CDR3aa: CSVEGDDEQFF
d_gene: -; j_gene: TRBJ1-3; v_gene: TRBV7-2; abundance: -; CDR3nt: TGTGCCAGCAGCTTGGGTGGTACACCAGCTATCTCTGGAAACACCATATATTTT; CDR3aa: CASSLGGTPAISGNTIYF
d_gene: -; j_gene: TRBJ2-2; v_gene: TRBV19; abundance: few; CDR3nt: TGTGCCAGTACCAACAGGGCCACCGGGGAGCTGTTTTTT; CDR3aa: CASTNRATGELFF
d_gene: TRBD2; j_gene: TRBJ2-7; v_gene: TRBV10-2; abundance: once; CDR3nt: TGCGCCAGCAGTCTAGGGACTAGAGACGCCTACGAGCAGTACTTC; CDR3aa: CASSLGTRDAYEQYF
d_gene: TRBD2; j_gene: TRBJ2-3; v_gene: TRBV9; abundance: -; CDR3nt: TGTGCCAGCAGCTCTAGCGGTCTCACAGATACGCAGTATTTT; CDR3aa: CASSSSGLTDTQYF
d_gene: -; j_gene: TRBJ2-5; v_gene: TRBV19; abundance: many; CDR3nt: TGTGCCAGTAGTCGGGGGACCCGCCAAGAGACCCAGTACTTC; CDR3aa: CASSRGTRQETQYF